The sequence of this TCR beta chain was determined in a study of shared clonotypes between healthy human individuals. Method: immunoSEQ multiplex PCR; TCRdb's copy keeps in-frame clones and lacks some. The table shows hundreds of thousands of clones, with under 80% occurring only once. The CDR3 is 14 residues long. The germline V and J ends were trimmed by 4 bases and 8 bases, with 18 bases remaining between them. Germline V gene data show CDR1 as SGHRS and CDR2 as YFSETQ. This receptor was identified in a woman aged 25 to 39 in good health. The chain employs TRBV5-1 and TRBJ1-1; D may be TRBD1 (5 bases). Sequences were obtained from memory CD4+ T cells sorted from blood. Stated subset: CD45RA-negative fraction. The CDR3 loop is CASSPGAPRGEAFF. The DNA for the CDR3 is TGCGCCAGCAGCCCTGGGGCTCCCCGGGGGGAAGCTTTCTTT.